These 30 T cell receptor beta chains came from one sample sequenced in a study of siplizumab effects on memory and regulatory T cells. Data came from immunoSEQ multiplex PCR; TCRdb stores just in-frame clones and leaves some out. The table includes some 97,000 clones, 90% to 95% detected once. Material for sequencing was Tregs sorted from blood. Every receptor here comes from a human donor in good health.

This clone was observed once. J is TRBJ2-6 and V is TRBV5-1; no reliable D call. Germline CDR1 and CDR2: SGHRS and YFSETQ. CDR3 length: 18 residues. Trimming shortened V by 2 bases and J by 0 bases, and 15 bases separated the two germline ends. This CDR3 is CASSLGVPWSSGANVLTF. CDR3 in DNA: TGCGCCAGCAGCTTAGGAGTTCCCTGGAGCTCTGGGGCCAACGTCCTGACTTTC.

The J gene is TRBJ2-3, the V gene TRBV7-2; the D is unclear. The V gene's germline CDR1 is SGHTA and CDR2 FQGNSA. The V end was cut by 6 bases, the J end by 5 bases, with 12 bases between. This CDR3 spans 13 amino acids. CDR3 nucleotide sequence: TGTGCCAGCAGGTGGGGTGCTGGAGATACGCAGTATTTT. Translating gives CASRWGAGDTQYF.

The chain links TRBV18 to TRBJ2-6; D is possibly TRBD1 (5 bases). V gave up 4 bases and J gave up 2 bases, with 21 bases separating them. This CDR3 has 19 residues. Per the germline V gene, CDR1 is KGHSH and CDR2 is LQKENI. The CDR3 loop reads CASSRRTSNWATGANVLTF. The DNA for the CDR3 is TGTGCCAGCTCACGGCGGACAAGCAATTGGGCAACTGGGGCCAACGTCCTGACTTTC.

The rearrangement links TRBV10-1 to TRBJ1-4; no definite D call. CDR1 and CDR2 from the germline V gene are WNHNN and SYGVQD (reference sequence). The CDR3 sequence is 12 residues long. The V gene lost 3 bases and the J gene lost 14 bases, with 13 bases spanning the gap. CDR3 sequence reads: CASSDSADVLFF. The CDR3 DNA sequence: TGCGCCAGCAGTGATTCCGCGGATGTGCTGTTTTTT.

The chain has TRBV15 and TRBJ2-1; no reliable D call. Per the germline V gene, CDR1 is LNHNV and CDR2 is YYDKDF (reference sequence). V lost 5 bases to trimming and J lost 12 bases, with 14 bases between them. The CDR3 sequence is 12 residues long. This CDR3 is CATSARTSGQFF. In DNA, the CDR3 is TGTGCCACCAGCGCGAGGACCTCTGGGCAGTTCTTC.

This chain links TRBV27 with TRBJ2-3; weak D call: TRBD2 (5 bases). Germline CDR1 is MNHEY and CDR2 is SMNVEV (reference sequence). V was clipped by 6 bases and J by 11 bases, with 21 bases between them. The CDR3 has 14 amino acids. CDR3 amino acids: CASRRIPGSRGQYF. Here the CDR3 DNA reads TGTGCCAGCAGACGAATCCCGGGATCCCGGGGGCAGTATTTT.

The chain employs TRBV11-2 and TRBJ2-7; no firm D call. Trimming took 5 bases from V and 4 from J, leaving 12 bases between them. CDR3 length: 13 amino acids. Germline V lookup: CDR1 SGHAT, CDR2 FQNNGV. The CDR3 nucleotides are TGTGCCAGCAGCAATCGACGGATATACGAGCAGTACTTC. Translating it yields CASSNRRIYEQYF. The full variable domain, with the rest looked up from reference TRBV11-2 and TRBJ2-7, is EAGVAQSPRYKIIEKRQSVAFWCNPISGHATLYWYQQILGQGPKLLIQFQNNGVVDDSQLPKDRFSAERLKGVDSTLKIQPAKLEDSAVYLCASSNRRIYEQYFGPGTRLTVT.

This chain joins TRBV11-2 and TRBJ2-3; D might be TRBD2 (7 bases). Germline loops: CDR1 SGHAT, CDR2 FQNNGV. This CDR3 is 14 amino acids long. V was shortened by 5 bases and J by 8 bases, with 17 bases between the two germline ends. CDR3 in DNA: TGTGCCAGCAGCCTTAGCGGTAGGGGGGGTACGCAGTATTTT. It specifies CASSLSGRGGTQYF.

The chain is built from TRBV21-1 and TRBJ2-7. TRBV21-1 is marked as a pseudogene. This CDR3 contains 13 residues. For the CDR3, the DNA is TGTGCCAGCAGGGGTCGGTACCTCTACGAGCAGTACTTC. Amino acid sequence: CASRGRYLYEQYF.

This sequence joins TRBV28 and TRBJ2-1; 9 bases line up with TRBD1. The CDR3 runs 14 residues. V gave up 6 bases and J gave up 3 bases; unmatched junction bases: 3. Germline V CDR1 and CDR2: MDHEN, SYDVKM. This CDR3 reads CASRGQGIYNEQFF. The DNA for the CDR3 is TGTGCCAGCAGGGGACAGGGAATCTACAATGAGCAGTTCTTC.

The chain employs TRBV9 and TRBJ2-7, with D unclear. Germline CDR1 reads SGDLS; CDR2 reads YYNGEE. Trimming cost V 1 base and J 0 bases, with 8 bases left between them. The CDR3 has 14 residues. CDR3 sequence (DNA): TGTGCCAGCAGCGTATCTCCTAGCTCCTACGAGCAGTACTTC. Translating it yields CASSVSPSSYEQYF.

V is TRBV4-1 and J is TRBJ2-3; 12 nucleotides agree with TRBD2. The germline gives CDR1 MGHRA, CDR2 YSYEKL. This CDR3 spans 18 amino acids. V trimming: 0 bases; J trimming: 4 bases; junction bases outside the gene matches: 8. CDR3 region: CASSQDRSGTSGSDTQYF. CDR3 nucleotides: TGCGCCAGCAGCCAAGATAGGTCCGGGACTAGCGGGTCAGATACGCAGTATTTT.

This rearrangement joins TRBV5-4 to TRBJ2-1; weak D call: TRBD2 (6 bases). This CDR3 is built from 15 residues. Trimming left V 0 bases short and J 4 bases short, with 11 bases between. Germline CDR1 is SGHNT and CDR2 is YYREEE (reference sequence). The CDR3 sequence is CASSLGLRDYNEQFF. CDR3 sequence (DNA): TGTGCCAGCAGCTTGGGACTGCGGGATTACAATGAGCAGTTCTTC.

This clone has only one observation. CDR3 bases: TGTGCCAGCAGCACGCTCTCTGGAAACACCATATATTTT. It is translated as CASSTLSGNTIYF. The J gene is TRBJ1-3, the V gene TRBV27; no reliable D call. The ends were cut back, 6 bases at V and 0 bases at J, with 6 bases in the middle. Germline-derived CDR1 and CDR2 are MNHEY and SMNVEV (reference sequence). The CDR3 spans 13 residues.

The chain recombines TRBV28 with TRBJ1-5; no firm D call. Between the trimmed V and J ends, which lost 4 bases and 7 bases, there was a span of 8 bases. The CDR3 has 12 amino acids. From germline, CDR1 is MDHEN and CDR2 SYDVKM. This chain's CDR3 is CASSSPRQPQHF. The CDR3, as DNA: TGTGCCAGCAGTTCCCCCCGCCAGCCCCAGCATTTT.

The V call is TRBV9, the J call TRBJ1-2; weak D call: TRBD1 (5 bases). The CDR3 has 17 residues. The V gene's germline CDR1 is SGDLS and CDR2 YYNGEE. V dropped 3 bases and J dropped 0 bases, with 18 bases sitting between them. Here the CDR3 reads CASSAPTQGEANYGYTF. In DNA form, the CDR3 reads TGTGCCAGCAGCGCACCAACGCAGGGAGAGGCTAACTATGGCTACACCTTC.

The chain recombines TRBV30 with TRBJ2-1, with 7 bases fitting TRBD2. In germline, CDR1 is GTSNPN, CDR2 SVGIG (reference sequence). The CDR3 loop spans 15 amino acids. After removal of 3 bases from V and 5 bases from J, the junction contained 10 bases not matched to a gene. The DNA of the CDR3 is TGTGCCTGGAGAACCCTAGCGGCCCGTAACAATGAGCAGTTCTTC. Translated: CAWRTLAARNNEQFF.

The rearrangement joins TRBV11-2 to TRBJ1-4; D may be TRBD1 (5 bases). The germline CDR1 and CDR2 sequences are SGHAT and FQNNGV. V was trimmed by 5 bases and J by 7 bases, leaving 14 bases between them. The length of the CDR3 is 14 residues. This chain's CDR3 is CASSGPGRGEKLFF. In DNA, the CDR3 is TGTGCCAGCAGCGGACCGGGACGGGGTGAAAAACTGTTTTTT.

The rearrangement uses TRBV6-6 and TRBJ2-1; D gene unclear. The CDR3 runs 14 residues. CDR1 and CDR2 from the germline V gene are MNHNY and SVGAGI (reference sequence). Trimming removed 6 bases from V and 4 bases from J, with 13 bases in between. The CDR3 DNA follows: TGTGCCAGCAGACTGGGTGGGATATACAATGAGCAGTTCTTC. Its translation is CASRLGGIYNEQFF.

The V call is TRBV5-6, the J call TRBJ2-3; a possible D gene is TRBD1 (7 bases). The ends were cut back, 3 bases at V and 2 bases at J, with 16 bases in the middle. The CDR3 contains 16 residues. Germline lookup yields CDR1 SGHDT and CDR2 YYEEEE. CDR3 bases: TGTGCCAGCAGCTCGACAGGGAGGAGGGTCACAGATACGCAGTATTTT. Translation gives CASSSTGRRVTDTQYF.

The chain employs TRBV5-1 and TRBJ2-1; D might be TRBD1 (5 bases). The CDR3 length is 17 residues. V shed 0 bases and J shed 0 bases, with 13 bases lying between them. Germline CDR1 is SGHRS and CDR2 is YFSETQ. CDR3 in DNA: TGCGCCAGCAGCTTGGATCTCAGGGTTTCCTCCTACAATGAGCAGTTCTTC. As protein: CASSLDLRVSSYNEQFF. Using reference TRBV5-1 and TRBJ2-1 for the parts outside the CDR3, the full variable domain is KAGVTQTPRYLIKTRGQQVTLSCSPISGHRSVSWYQQTPGQGLQFLFEYFSETQRNKGNFPGRFSGRQFSNSRSEMNVSTLELGDSALYLCASSLDLRVSSYNEQFFGPGTRLTVL.

This sequence joins TRBV28 and TRBJ1-2; 8 bases align to TRBD1. The trim removed 2 bases at V and 7 bases at J, leaving 6 bases unmatched. This CDR3 region has 14 residues. Germline CDR1 is MDHEN and CDR2 is SYDVKM. In DNA form, the CDR3 reads TGTGCCAGCAGTTTACGTGGACAGGGTGGTGGCTACACCTTC. Protein: CASSLRGQGGGYTF.

The chain recombines TRBV28 with TRBJ1-2; D is perhaps TRBD1 (5 bases). Germline assignment: CDR1 MDHEN and CDR2 SYDVKM. CDR3 length: 14 residues. V was shortened by 5 bases and J by 6 bases, with 16 bases between the two germline ends. The chain's CDR3 is CASSKLGGVNGYTF. The CDR3 DNA is TGTGCCAGCAGTAAACTTGGGGGGGTGAATGGCTACACCTTC.

This clone showed up just a few times. J is TRBJ2-7 and V is TRBV5-1; a possible D gene is TRBD1 (5 bases). The CDR3 has 14 amino acids. The germline gives CDR1 SGHRS, CDR2 YFSETQ. V was cut by 1 base and J by 4 bases, with 12 bases left in between. CDR3 sequence: CASSLMVGPYEQYF. The CDR3 coding sequence is TGCGCCAGCAGCTTGATGGTGGGGCCATACGAGCAGTACTTC.

V usage is TRBV5-1 and J usage is TRBJ2-2; TRBD2 matches at 12 bases. CDR1 is SGHRS and CDR2 is YFSETQ in the germline V gene. This CDR3 is 14 amino acids long. The V gene end was trimmed by 7 bases and the J gene end by 4 bases; junction bases not matched to a gene: 2. CDR3 sequence (DNA): TGCGCCAGCCGACTAGCGGGAGTCACCGGGGAGCTGTTTTTT. This translates into CASRLAGVTGELFF.

V is TRBV2 and J is TRBJ1-1; D might be TRBD1 (6 bases). Per germline, CDR1 SNHLY and CDR2 FYNNEI. The CDR3 spans 13 residues. CDR3 residues: CARGNGLHTEAFF. The CDR3 DNA follows: TGTGCGAGGGGGAACGGGCTTCACACTGAAGCTTTCTTT.

The rearrangement links TRBV30 to TRBJ2-7; no clear D. V dropped 5 bases and J dropped 2 bases, with 10 bases sitting between them. The CDR3 has 12 residues. Germline V gene data show CDR1 as GTSNPN and CDR2 as SVGIG (reference sequence). In DNA, the CDR3 is TGTGCCTGGTCGAGAGTCACCTACGAGCAGTACTTC. Its protein is CAWSRVTYEQYF.

This chain connects TRBV19 to TRBJ1-5, with 7 bases lining up with TRBD1. Losses at the gene ends were 6 bases for V and 4 bases for J; bases not matched to a gene: 9. The length of the CDR3 is 15 residues. Germline values: CDR1 LNHDA, CDR2 SQIVND (reference sequence). CDR3 loop: CASSPPGTVNQPQHF. CDR3 nucleotides: TGTGCCAGTAGCCCGCCAGGGACAGTAAATCAGCCCCAGCATTTT.

The chain has TRBV30 and TRBJ2-5; D gene uncertain. Germline CDR1 and CDR2: GTSNPN and SVGIG (reference sequence). The ends were cut back, 3 bases at V and 7 bases at J, with 9 bases in the middle. The CDR3 totals 11 residues. The CDR3: CAWSEEGTQYF. The CDR3 region has the DNA TGTGCCTGGAGCGAAGAAGGGACCCAGTACTTC.

The chain employs TRBV11-2 and TRBJ2-7; 8 nucleotides align to TRBD1. The germline V gene encodes CDR1 SGHAT and CDR2 FQNNGV. This CDR3 is 16 amino acids long. V dropped 0 bases and J dropped 2; count of bases not matched to a gene: 6. Here the CDR3 reads CASSLDGGRGPYEQYF. As DNA, the CDR3 is TGTGCCAGCAGCTTAGATGGGGGCAGGGGGCCCTACGAGCAGTACTTC.